The rows below give T cell receptor beta chains drawn from one sample of a study of beta chain features in type 1 diabetes. The data were produced by immunoSEQ multiplex PCR, yet TCRdb's version contains in-frame clones alone and is incomplete. The sample includes 250,000 to 400,000 clones, about 14% of them seen just once. Sequencing was carried out using central memory CD4+ T cells from blood. The receptors come from a man aged 25-40 years in good health. Both conserved end residues are part of each CDR3. D genes are given only for firm matches. Size is omitted from some rows. Given values are once, few, many or a class for expanded clones.

clone_size	d_call	j_call	v_call	cdr3_aa	cdr3_nt
NA	TRBD2	TRBJ2-7	TRBV5-6	CASSGTSGYEQYF	TGTGCCAGCAGCGGGACTAGCGGCTACGAGCAGTACTTC
NA	NA	TRBJ1-5	TRBV7-8	CASSLGFNQPQHF	TGTGCCAGCAGCCTAGGATTTAATCAGCCCCAGCATTTT
few	NA	TRBJ1-2	TRBV5-5	CASSLVWDSYGYTF	TGTGCCAGCAGCTTGGTGTGGGACTCCTATGGCTACACCTTC
few	TRBD1	TRBJ2-7	TRBV2	CASDRVGEQYF	TGTGCCAGCGACAGGGTCGGCGAGCAGTACTTC
few	NA	TRBJ1-1	TRBV7-8	CASSPPIRNTEAFF	TGTGCCAGCAGCCCCCCAATTCGAAACACTGAAGCTTTCTTT
NA	NA	TRBJ2-2	TRBV5-6	CASSLLIEELTGELFF	TGTGCCAGCAGCTTGCTTATCGAAGAGTTAACCGGGGAGCTGTTTTTT
few	TRBD1	TRBJ1-6	TRBV29-1	CTSSGTGEGEDNSPLHF	TGCACCTCCTCCGGGACAGGGGAAGGGGAGGATAATTCACCCCTCCACTTT
few	NA	TRBJ1-1	TRBV13	CASSPEDGNTEAFF	TGTGCCAGCAGCCCGGAGGACGGAAACACTGAAGCTTTCTTT
once	TRBD1	TRBJ1-6	TRBV27	CASRPGTAYNSPLHF	TGTGCCAGCAGACCTGGGACAGCCTATAATTCACCCCTCCACTTT
few	TRBD2	TRBJ2-3	TRBV6-6	CASIGRASGTDTQYF	TGTGCCAGCATTGGGAGGGCTAGCGGGACAGATACGCAGTATTTT
NA	NA	TRBJ1-3	TRBV6-5	CASAEGIYAGNTIYF	TGTGCCAGCGCGGAAGGGATCTACGCGGGAAACACCATATATTTT
NA	NA	TRBJ1-3	TRBV5-6	CASTFRGYSGNTIYF	TGTGCCAGCACTTTCCGGGGTTACTCTGGAAACACCATATATTTT
many	NA	TRBJ1-4	TRBV10-3	CAISESGILGEKLFF	TGTGCCATCAGTGAGTCCGGAATACTAGGTGAAAAACTGTTTTTT